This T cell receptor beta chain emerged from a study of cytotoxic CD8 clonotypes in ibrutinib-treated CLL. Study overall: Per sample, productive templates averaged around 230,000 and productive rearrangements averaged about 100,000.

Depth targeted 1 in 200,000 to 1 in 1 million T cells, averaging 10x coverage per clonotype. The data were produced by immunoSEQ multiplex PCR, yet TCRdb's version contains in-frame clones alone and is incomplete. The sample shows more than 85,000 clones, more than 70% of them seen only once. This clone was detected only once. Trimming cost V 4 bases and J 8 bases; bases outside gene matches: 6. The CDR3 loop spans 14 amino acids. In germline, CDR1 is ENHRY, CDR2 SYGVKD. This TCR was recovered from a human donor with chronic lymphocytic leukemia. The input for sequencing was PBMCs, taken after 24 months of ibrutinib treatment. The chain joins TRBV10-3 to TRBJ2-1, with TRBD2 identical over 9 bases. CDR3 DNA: TGTGCCATCAGTGCAATAGCGGGAGTCCATGAGCAGTTCTTC. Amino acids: CAISAIAGVHEQFF.